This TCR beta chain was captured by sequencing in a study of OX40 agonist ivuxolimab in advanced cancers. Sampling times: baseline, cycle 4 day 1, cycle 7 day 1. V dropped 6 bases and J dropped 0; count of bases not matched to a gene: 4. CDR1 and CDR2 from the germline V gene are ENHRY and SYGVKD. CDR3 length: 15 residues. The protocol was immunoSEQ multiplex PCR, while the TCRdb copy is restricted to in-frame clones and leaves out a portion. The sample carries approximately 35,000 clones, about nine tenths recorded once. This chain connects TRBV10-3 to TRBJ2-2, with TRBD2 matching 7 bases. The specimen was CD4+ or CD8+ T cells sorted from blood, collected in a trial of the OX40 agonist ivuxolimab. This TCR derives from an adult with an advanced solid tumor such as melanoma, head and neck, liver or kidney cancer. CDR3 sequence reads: CAISLAEANTGELFF. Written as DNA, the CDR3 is TGTGCCATCAGCCTAGCGGAAGCGAACACCGGGGAGCTGTTTTTT.